Below are 26 T cell receptor beta chains sequenced from a single sample in a study of cytomegalovirus exposure and HLA in healthy donors (dated by TCRdb to 2017 to 2019). Library prep was done by the immunoSEQ multiplex PCR assay. The multiplex PCR relied on a mix of 60 forward primers for TCR Vbeta segments and 13 reverse primers for TCR Jbeta segments. TCRdb mirrors the immuneACCESS table, restricted to in-frame sequences. Some clones are absent from its copies; in checked studies, under half trace to an unresolved V gene, and the reason for the others is unknown. This sample lists 100,000 to 150,000 clones; approximately 74% were detected once. Together, the top ten hold 7.3% of the sample. The sequencing sample was made of PBMCs. Source of these receptors: a male donor in good health and CMV-seronegative.

This clone occurred a few times. The chain uses TRBV10-3 and TRBJ2-3; D might be TRBD2 (6 bases). Germline CDR1 ENHRY, CDR2 SYGVKD. The V gene lost 10 bases and the J gene lost 3 bases, with 17 bases spanning the gap. The CDR3 has 14 residues. In DNA form, the CDR3 reads TGTGCCACCAGCCGGGACTCTGGGACAGATACGCAGTATTTT. It specifies CATSRDSGTDTQYF.

The sample holds one count of this clone. This chain connects TRBV19 to TRBJ2-3; the match to TRBD1 covers 8 bases. CDR3 length: 15 amino acids. The trim removed 7 bases at V and 4 bases at J, leaving 10 bases unmatched. From germline, CDR1 is LNHDA and CDR2 SQIVND (reference sequence). Written as DNA, the CDR3 is TGTGCCAGTACCCGGACAGGGTGGAGCTCAGATACGCAGTATTTT. Translating it yields CASTRTGWSSDTQYF.

The rearrangement uses TRBV30 and TRBJ2-2; TRBD2 aligns across 12 bases. From germline, CDR1 is GTSNPN and CDR2 SVGIG (reference sequence). CDR3 size: 15 residues. V was clipped by 8 bases and J by 4 bases; unmatched bases: 8. CDR3 DNA: TGTGCCGGGACGGCTAGCGGGAGGGTCACCGGGGAGCTGTTTTTT. Its protein product is CAGTASGRVTGELFF.

The V and J genes are TRBV5-8 and TRBJ2-1; 8 positions agree with TRBD2. Germline CDR1 reads SGHTS; CDR2 reads YDEGEE. V gave up 5 bases and J gave up 10 bases; unmatched junction bases: 8. The CDR3 is 13 residues long. CDR3 nucleotide sequence: TGTGCCAGCAGGGCGGGGGGCCCAAGAGAGCAGTTCTTC. It translates to CASRAGGPREQFF.

The chain combines TRBV10-3 with TRBJ2-5; 11 nucleotides line up with TRBD2. Germline V gene data show CDR1 as ENHRY and CDR2 as SYGVKD. After removal of 0 bases from V and 5 bases from J, the junction contained 11 bases not matched to a gene. This CDR3 region has 18 residues. CDR3 sequence: CAISESGLAATASETQYF. The DNA of the CDR3 is TGTGCCATCAGTGAGTCGGGACTAGCGGCAACTGCGAGTGAGACCCAGTACTTC.

The chain couples TRBV7-8 to TRBJ1-5; TRBD1 agrees at 7 bases. This CDR3 contains 17 residues. The germline CDR1 and CDR2 sequences are SGHVS and FQNEAQ. Germline trimming cut 4 bases from V and 0 bases from J; bases unmatched to any gene: 9. CDR3 sequence: CASSSAGQAHSNQPQHF. CDR3 DNA: TGTGCCAGCAGCTCCGCTGGACAGGCACATAGCAATCAGCCCCAGCATTTT. Looking up the rest from reference TRBV7-8 and TRBJ1-5 gives the full variable domain: GAGVSQSPRYKVAKRGQDVALRCDPISGHVSLFWYQQALGQGPEFLTYFQNEAQLDKSGLPSDRFFAERPEGSVSTLKIQRTQQEDSAVYLCASSSAGQAHSNQPQHFGDGTRLSIL.

In regard to this clone: Within the sample, other DNA sequences also encode this same CDR3. The chain has TRBV28 and TRBJ2-7, with D possibly being TRBD2 (6 bases). This CDR3 region has 16 residues. V was pared by 9 bases and J by 4 bases, with 25 bases between. CDR1 and CDR2 from the germline V gene are MDHEN and SYDVKM. The CDR3 nucleotides are TGTGCCAGGACTGCGGGGCCAGGCCCCTCGGGGTACGAGCAGTACTTC. It specifies CARTAGPGPSGYEQYF.

The chain couples TRBV6-1 to TRBJ2-1; TRBD2 matches at 8 bases. V gave up 5 bases and J gave up 9 bases; unmatched junction bases: 6. Germline values: CDR1 MNHNS, CDR2 SASEGT. The CDR3 loop spans 13 amino acids. CDR3 residues: CASSREGLREQFF. CDR3 sequence (DNA): TGTGCCAGCAGTCGGGAGGGCCTACGTGAGCAGTTCTTC.

The chain employs TRBV6-5 and TRBJ2-1, with 7 bases matching TRBD1. V shed 10 bases and J 5 bases; nucleotides not matched to a gene: 8. Germline V gene sequence: CDR1 MNHEY, CDR2 SVGAGI. This CDR3 contains 13 residues. CDR3 protein: CATMRGRNNEQFF. The CDR3 DNA is TGTGCCACCATGAGGGGGCGCAACAATGAGCAGTTCTTC.

DNA of the CDR3: TGTGCCAGCAGTTATCGGTTTGCGGGAGAAACGGATACGCAGTATTTT. This gives the protein CASSYRFAGETDTQYF. V is TRBV6-5 and J is TRBJ2-3, with TRBD2 matching 7 bases. The CDR3 consists of 16 residues. The germline gives CDR1 MNHEY, CDR2 SVGAGI. The V segment lost 3 bases and the J segment 6 bases; nucleotides outside the gene matches: 12.

This clone was recorded a few times. The chain has TRBV27 and TRBJ2-3; D is perhaps TRBD1 (5 bases). This CDR3 is built from 16 residues. V lost 2 bases to trimming and J lost 0 bases, with 12 bases between them. Germline V gene data show CDR1 as MNHEY and CDR2 as SMNVEV (reference sequence). The CDR3 region has the DNA TGTGCCAGCAGTTTAGGAACAGGATTTAGCACAGATACGCAGTATTTT. This codes for CASSLGTGFSTDTQYF.

The CDR3, as DNA: TGTGCCAGCAGTGAACTTCCAGCCACCAAGATTCGGGACTACGAGCAGTACTTC. Translation gives CASSELPATKIRDYEQYF. The chain combines TRBV25-1 with TRBJ2-7, with a weak D call TRBD2 (5 bases). Germline V gives CDR1 MGHDK, CDR2 SYGVNS. Trimming took off 2 bases at V and 3 bases at J, with 23 bases between the two ends. The CDR3 covers 18 residues.

This chain joins TRBV19 and TRBJ2-1, with 8 bases matching TRBD2. This CDR3 region has 15 residues. Germline assignment: CDR1 LNHDA and CDR2 SQIVND (reference sequence). V was pared by 3 bases and J by 2 bases, with 3 bases of the junction left unmatched. The CDR3 sequence: CASSISGGAYNEQFF. The CDR3 region has the DNA TGTGCCAGTAGTATCAGCGGGGGAGCCTACAATGAGCAGTTCTTC.

The chain carries TRBV28 and TRBJ2-1; tentatively, D is TRBD1 (6 bases). The germline gives CDR1 MDHEN, CDR2 SYDVKM. This CDR3 spans 13 amino acids. Trimming stripped 6 bases from V and 8 bases from J, with 14 bases between. The CDR3 DNA reads as TGTGCCAGCAGCTCATCCAGGGGCGATGAGCAGTTCTTC. Its translation: CASSSSRGDEQFF.

This rearrangement joins TRBV5-1 to TRBJ2-3; the match to TRBD1 covers 7 bases. The CDR3 runs to 15 residues. V dropped 3 bases and J dropped 2; count of bases not matched to a gene: 6. Germline V CDR1 and CDR2: SGHRS, YFSETQ. This CDR3 reads CASSSDRHLTDTQYF. The CDR3, as DNA: TGCGCCAGCAGCTCGGACAGGCACCTCACAGATACGCAGTATTTT.

The chain has TRBV5-4 and TRBJ2-1, with 11 bases lining up with TRBD1. Germline values: CDR1 SGHNT, CDR2 YYREEE (reference sequence). The CDR3 spans 15 residues. Trimming at V came to 4 bases and at J to 7 bases, leaving 7 bases not matched to a gene. The CDR3 DNA reads as TGTGCCAGCAGCCAAGGACAGGGGGCTGGAAATGAGCAGTTCTTC. Translating it yields CASSQGQGAGNEQFF.

The genes are TRBV2 and TRBJ2-7, with D possibly TRBD1 on 5 matching bases. Between the trimmed V and J ends, which lost 3 bases and 3 bases, there was a span of 12 bases. The germline gives CDR1 SNHLY, CDR2 FYNNEI. The CDR3 has 14 residues. CDR3 bases: TGTGCCAGCAGTGACCAGGGAAAGGACTACGAGCAGTACTTC. This sequence encodes CASSDQGKDYEQYF.

This clone was detected only once. The chain is built from TRBV5-1 and TRBJ2-5, with D uncertain. In germline, CDR1 is SGHRS, CDR2 YFSETQ. This CDR3 has 12 residues. V gave up 4 bases and J gave up 2 bases, with 6 bases separating them. In DNA form, the CDR3 reads TGCGCCAGCAGCCCTAATCAAGAGACCCAGTACTTC. Translating it yields CASSPNQETQYF.

This chain connects TRBV30 to TRBJ1-1; tentatively, D is TRBD1 (5 bases). CDR3 length: 12 amino acids. CDR1 is GTSNPN, CDR2 SVGIG, per germline (reference sequence). Trimming left V 5 bases short and J 2 bases short, with 9 bases between. CDR3 region: CAWGGFNTEAFF. CDR3 nucleotide sequence: TGTGCCTGGGGGGGGTTTAACACTGAAGCTTTCTTT.

The rearrangement uses TRBV6-6 and TRBJ2-3; TRBD2 is a possible D gene (5 bases). This CDR3 is 12 amino acids long. The germline CDR1 and CDR2 sequences are MNHNY and SVGAGI (reference sequence). V was cut by 9 bases and J by 0 bases, with 7 bases left in between. The CDR3 loop is CASSGSTDTQYF. DNA of the CDR3: TGTGCCAGTTCGGGGAGCACAGATACGCAGTATTTT.

The chain's CDR3 is CASSSPGQGPSYNEQFF. The CDR3 DNA sequence: TGTGCCAGCAGTTCTCCGGGACAGGGTCCGTCCTACAATGAGCAGTTCTTC. The rearrangement joins TRBV28 to TRBJ2-1, with 9 bases lining up with TRBD1. V shed 4 bases and J 1 base; nucleotides not matched to a gene: 8. The CDR3 contains 17 residues. Germline CDR1 is MDHEN and CDR2 is SYDVKM.

The V gene is TRBV6-1, the J gene TRBJ2-3, with 11 bases lining up with TRBD2. The V segment lost 3 bases and the J segment 6 bases; nucleotides outside the gene matches: 14. CDR1 is MNHNS, CDR2 SASEGT, per germline. The CDR3 loop spans 18 amino acids. The CDR3 nucleotides read TGTGCCAGCAGTGACGGGGCTAGCGGGAGGCCCGGGCGGGATACGCAGTATTTT. It is translated as CASSDGASGRPGRDTQYF.

The gene calls are TRBV27 and TRBJ2-1; 13 bases are a match to TRBD2. Germline V gene lookup returns CDR1 MNHEY and CDR2 SMNVEV (reference sequence). With 5 bases clipped from V and 6 bases from J, the junction kept 7 bases outside the gene matches. The CDR3 contains 16 residues. CDR3 loop: CASSPILAGGPNEQFF. As DNA, the CDR3 is TGTGCCAGCAGTCCCATACTAGCGGGGGGGCCCAATGAGCAGTTCTTC.

In this sample, this clone turned up a few times. The chain employs TRBV9 and TRBJ1-3, with no clear D. Germline V gives CDR1 SGDLS, CDR2 YYNGEE. The germline V and J ends were trimmed by 2 bases and 1 base, with 4 bases remaining between them. This CDR3 has 13 amino acids. CDR3 nucleotide sequence: TGTGCCAGCAGCGTGTATTCTGGAAACACCATATATTTT. Residues: CASSVYSGNTIYF. The full variable domain, with the rest looked up from reference TRBV9 and TRBJ1-3, is DSGVTQTPKHLITATGQRVTLRCSPRSGDLSVYWYQQSLDQGLQFLIQYYNGEERAKGNILERFSAQQFPDLHSELNLSSLELGDSALYFCASSVYSGNTIYFGEGSWLTVV.

The table lists this clone with a count of one. This chain uses TRBV2 with TRBJ1-2, with D maybe TRBD1 (5 bases). The CDR3 is 14 residues long. V was shortened by 1 base and J by 6 bases, with 12 bases between the two germline ends. Germline V gene data show CDR1 as SNHLY and CDR2 as FYNNEI. DNA of the CDR3: TGTGCCAGCAGTGAAGACGGGGGTAGGGATGGCTACACCTTC. It yields the protein CASSEDGGRDGYTF.

This chain connects TRBV11-1 to TRBJ2-7; 10 positions match TRBD1. V was pared by 5 bases and J by 7 bases, with 5 bases of the junction left unmatched. This CDR3 contains 13 residues. CDR1 is SGHAT, CDR2 FQDESV, per germline (reference sequence). The CDR3 region has the DNA TGTGCCAGCAGCACCCGGACAGGGGGGGAGCAGTACTTC. This encodes CASSTRTGGEQYF.